This entry lists 26 T cell receptor beta chains sequenced from one sample in a study of response to subunit inactivated influenza vaccine. One entry per CDR3 protein, called by TCRdb with MiXCR from the RT-PCR reads. The data show hundreds of thousands of distinct CDR3 sequences, 14% seen once. The sample consisted of PBMCs from blood, taken around two weeks before vaccination. The receptors originated from a man aged 50 to 60 who received an inactivated influenza vaccine.

This clonotype was recorded a few times. The chain is built from TRBV30 and TRBJ1-2; 7 bases align to TRBD1. Trimming cost V 1 base and J 8 bases; bases outside gene matches: 4. This CDR3 has 12 amino acids. Germline lookup yields CDR1 GTSNPN and CDR2 SVGIG (reference sequence). The CDR3 loop is CAWSDRGAGYTF. The DNA of the CDR3 is TGTGCCTGGAGTGACAGGGGCGCGGGCTACACCTTC.

The chain employs TRBV13 and TRBJ2-7, with D perhaps TRBD1 (6 bases). Trimming took 5 bases from V and 0 from J, leaving 14 bases between them. Germline assignment: CDR1 PRHDT and CDR2 FYEKMQ (reference sequence). The CDR3 has 15 amino acids. Here the CDR3 reads CASSGRDTSSYEQYF. CDR3 DNA: TGTGCCAGCAGCGGCCGGGACACCAGCTCCTACGAGCAGTACTTC.

The chain carries TRBV15 and TRBJ2-2; possible D gene TRBD2, 5 bases. The V gene's germline CDR1 is LNHNV and CDR2 YYDKDF (reference sequence). The CDR3 covers 15 residues. Trimming pared 7 bases from V and 6 bases from J, leaving 18 bases between. CDR3 protein: CATTPGDYSSGELFF. CDR3 DNA: TGTGCCACCACCCCCGGCGACTATTCCTCCGGGGAGCTGTTTTTT.

The rearrangement joins TRBV10-3 to TRBJ2-3; tentative D call: TRBD1 (6 bases). Trimming pared 3 bases from V and 3 bases from J, leaving 13 bases between. Germline lookup yields CDR1 ENHRY and CDR2 SYGVKD. This CDR3 has 15 amino acids. CDR3 bases: TGTGCCATCAGTGATTCAGGGGCCATTACAGATACGCAGTATTTT. Translated: CAISDSGAITDTQYF.

This clonotype was found a few times. The chain recombines TRBV5-1 with TRBJ2-5; D is possibly TRBD2 (5 bases). The length of the CDR3 is 13 residues. Germline V lookup: CDR1 SGHRS, CDR2 YFSETQ. V lost 2 bases and J lost 5, with 10 bases in between. CDR3 residues: CASSLFSGETQYF. CDR3 nucleotides: TGCGCCAGCAGCTTATTTTCGGGGGAGACCCAGTACTTC.

This clonotype was recorded a few times. This rearrangement joins TRBV10-3 to TRBJ2-7; D unclear. With 3 bases removed from V and 2 bases from J, the gap between germline ends came to 11 bases. Germline loops: CDR1 ENHRY, CDR2 SYGVKD. The CDR3 is 14 amino acids. The CDR3 nucleotides are TGTGCCATCAGTGACGGTACACAAGCCTACGAGCAGTACTTC. Translated, it gives CAISDGTQAYEQYF.

The V and J genes are TRBV6-2 or TRBV6-3 and TRBJ1-4; perhaps TRBD1 as D (5 bases). The CDR3 contains 12 residues. In germline, CDR1 is MNHEY, CDR2 SVGEGT. Trimming shortened V by 2 bases and J by 14 bases, and 12 bases separated the two germline ends. The CDR3 sequence is CASSYAMGVLFF. CDR3 nucleotide sequence: TGTGCCAGCAGTTACGCTATGGGGGTTCTGTTTTTT.

This clonotype was recorded a few times. The V gene is TRBV2, the J gene TRBJ2-3; unclear D gene. Trimming shortened V by 7 bases and J by 4 bases, and 15 bases separated the two germline ends. The germline V gene encodes CDR1 SNHLY and CDR2 FYNNEI. The CDR3 extends over 14 amino acids. CDR3 bases: TGTGCCAGCATATTCAGGAGAACGGCAGATACGCAGTATTTT. Translated: CASIFRRTADTQYF.

This chain connects TRBV5-1 to TRBJ2-5; weak D call: TRBD2 (5 bases). From germline, CDR1 is SGHRS and CDR2 YFSETQ. The CDR3 is made up of 15 amino acids. Between the trimmed V and J ends, which lost 0 bases and 4 bases, there was a span of 13 bases. DNA for the CDR3: TGCGCCAGCAGCTTGGTTGGGGAGTTAGGAGAGACCCAGTACTTC. Translation: CASSLVGELGETQYF.

The chain uses TRBV6-5 and TRBJ1-6, with D unclear. The length of the CDR3 is 15 residues. The ends were cut back, 4 bases at V and 0 bases at J, with 7 bases in the middle. Germline CDR1 reads MNHEY; CDR2 reads SVGAGI. CDR3 in DNA: TGTGCCAGCAGTTTAGGCTACTCCTATAATTCACCCCTCCACTTT. This gives the protein CASSLGYSYNSPLHF.

This clonotype was counted between two and nine times. The chain uses TRBV20-1 and TRBJ2-3; 10 bases are shared with TRBD1. V lost 3 bases to trimming and J lost 1 base; unmatched junction nucleotides: 7. This CDR3 has 16 residues. Per germline, CDR1 DFQATT and CDR2 SNEGSKA (reference sequence). The CDR3 sequence: CSASKLGQGRTDTQYF. In DNA form, the CDR3 reads TGCAGTGCTAGCAAACTGGGACAGGGGCGCACAGATACGCAGTATTTT.

This clonotype was recorded a few times. This chain connects TRBV19 to TRBJ2-1, with 9 bases matching TRBD2. Germline V gives CDR1 LNHDA, CDR2 SQIVND (reference sequence). The V gene end was trimmed by 8 bases and the J gene end by 7 bases; junction bases not matched to a gene: 15. The CDR3 spans 16 residues. Written as DNA, the CDR3 is TGTGCCAGTGACCCGGGACTAGGGCGGGGGGGAAATGAGCAGTTCTTC. Translation: CASDPGLGRGGNEQFF.

This clonotype was counted a few times. The gene calls are TRBV5-1 and TRBJ2-1; 13 nucleotides align to TRBD2. The CDR3 runs 15 residues. Germline values: CDR1 SGHRS, CDR2 YFSETQ. V gave up 4 bases and J gave up 12 bases; unmatched junction bases: 10. CDR3 amino acids: CASSATGLAGVAQFF. For the CDR3, the DNA is TGCGCCAGCAGCGCTACAGGACTAGCGGGAGTCGCGCAGTTCTTC.

In its sample, this clonotype was seen a few times. This chain links TRBV2 with TRBJ1-6; TRBD1 matches 7 bases. There are 16 residues in the CDR3. Looked up from germline, CDR1 is SNHLY and CDR2 is FYNNEI. Losses at the gene ends were 4 bases for V and 7 bases for J; bases not matched to a gene: 10. CDR3 sequence (DNA): TGTGCCAGCAGTGTCGGCAGGGGGTCAGAAAATTCACCCCTCCACTTT. It codes for CASSVGRGSENSPLHF.

This clonotype was detected a few times. This rearrangement joins TRBV20-1 to TRBJ1-1; D is uncertain. Germline V gene data show CDR1 as DFQATT and CDR2 as SNEGSKA (reference sequence). The V and J ends lost 4 bases and 3 bases respectively, with 9 bases between them. The CDR3 runs to 12 residues. The CDR3 loop is CSATNSDTEAFF. The CDR3, as DNA: TGCAGTGCTACCAACAGCGACACTGAAGCTTTCTTT.

This clonotype was seen at least ten times. The rearrangement joins TRBV7-9 to TRBJ2-1; 7 bases line up with TRBD2. Germline CDR1 is SEHNR and CDR2 is FQNEAQ (reference sequence). The V gene end was trimmed by 7 bases and the J gene end by 7 bases; junction bases not matched to a gene: 10. The CDR3 totals 14 residues. CDR3: CASTPGGMVNEQFF. DNA of the CDR3: TGTGCCAGCACCCCCGGGGGGATGGTTAATGAGCAGTTCTTC.

This clonotype was observed a few times. The chain joins TRBV5-1 to TRBJ2-3; 8 bases map to TRBD2. The CDR3 length is 15 residues. The ends lost 1 base at V and 3 bases at J; junction bases unmatched: 4. Germline values: CDR1 SGHRS, CDR2 YFSETQ. The CDR3 DNA sequence: TGCGCCAGCAGCTTGACGGCGGGGGGTACAGATACGCAGTATTTT. As protein: CASSLTAGGTDTQYF.

The sample holds a few counts of this clonotype. The CDR3 DNA sequence: TGTGCCAGCAGTTTACGACTCCCAGAGCAGTACTTC. Translation: CASSLRLPEQYF. V gene TRBV12-3 or TRBV12-4 combines with J gene TRBJ2-7; no reliable D call. Trimming cost V 2 bases and J 7 bases, with 9 bases left between them. The CDR3 totals 12 residues.

This chain connects TRBV5-1 to TRBJ2-5; 8 positions agree with TRBD2. The ends lost 4 bases at V and 1 base at J; junction bases unmatched: 12. The CDR3 has 17 amino acids. Germline CDR1 reads SGHRS; CDR2 reads YFSETQ. The CDR3 DNA reads TGCGCCAGCAGCCAAGGATTATTAGCGGGGTTCCAAGAGACCCAGTACTTC. Translation: CASSQGLLAGFQETQYF. Combining the CDR3 with reference TRBV5-1 and TRBJ2-5 gives the whole variable domain KAGVTQTPRYLIKTRGQQVTLSCSPISGHRSVSWYQQTPGQGLQFLFEYFSETQRNKGNFPGRFSGRQFSNSRSEMNVSTLELGDSALYLCASSQGLLAGFQETQYFGPGTRLLVL.

This clonotype came up many times. The chain carries TRBV12-3 or TRBV12-4 and TRBJ2-3; 7 nucleotides agree with TRBD1. The V segment lost 7 bases and the J segment 3 bases; nucleotides outside the gene matches: 10. CDR3 size: 15 residues. The CDR3 region is CASNPQGLVTDTQYF. CDR3 nucleotide sequence: TGTGCCAGCAATCCACAGGGGTTAGTAACAGATACGCAGTATTTT.

The chain couples TRBV5-1 to TRBJ2-5, with D unclear. There are 14 residues in the CDR3. Germline assignment: CDR1 SGHRS and CDR2 YFSETQ. Trimming took off 4 bases at V and 2 bases at J, with 12 bases between the two ends. As DNA, the CDR3 is TGCGCCAGCAGCCCAACCGTCGGGCAAGAGACCCAGTACTTC. It translates to CASSPTVGQETQYF. The whole variable domain, remainder taken from reference TRBV5-1 and TRBJ2-5, is KAGVTQTPRYLIKTRGQQVTLSCSPISGHRSVSWYQQTPGQGLQFLFEYFSETQRNKGNFPGRFSGRQFSNSRSEMNVSTLELGDSALYLCASSPTVGQETQYFGPGTRLLVL.

This clonotype occurred a few times. The chain combines TRBV12-3 or TRBV12-4 with TRBJ2-1; D is ambiguous. This CDR3 is 12 amino acids long. Trimming took off 3 bases at V and 8 bases at J, with 8 bases between the two ends. The CDR3 loop reads CASSFVGHEQFF. Here the CDR3 DNA reads TGTGCCAGCAGTTTTGTGGGCCATGAGCAGTTCTTC.

J is TRBJ1-2 and V is TRBV29-1; no definite D call. V lost 2 bases, J lost 2 bases, and 6 bases lay in between. There are 12 residues in the CDR3. The germline V gene has CDR1 SQVTM and CDR2 ANQGSEA. DNA of the CDR3: TGCAGCGTTGAACTGGAGAACTATGGCTACACCTTC. Its translation: CSVELENYGYTF.

This chain's CDR3 is CASSQHYDPWDRGFRETQYF. Written as DNA, the CDR3 is TGTGCCAGCAGCCAACATTACGACCCATGGGACAGGGGGTTTAGGGAGACCCAGTACTTC. The rearrangement uses TRBV11-2 and TRBJ2-5, with TRBD1 matching over 11 bases. The J segment lost 5 bases and the V segment lost 5 bases, leaving 22 bases of the junction unmatched. CDR1 is SGHAT and CDR2 is FQNNGV in the germline V gene. The CDR3 length is 20 residues.

This clonotype appeared a few times. Mismatch with germline at one junction end may stem from a read error. This chain connects TRBV12-3 or TRBV12-4 to TRBJ2-3; D remains ambiguous. The CDR3 is made up of 13 amino acids. This CDR3 reads CASSPRFTDTLYF. In DNA form, the CDR3 reads TGTGCCAGCAGCCCCCGATTCACAGATACGCTGTATTTT.

J is TRBJ2-1 and V is TRBV7-3; D unresolved. V dropped 4 bases and J dropped 10 bases, with 17 bases sitting between them. The germline gives CDR1 SGHTA, CDR2 FQGTGA. The CDR3 is made up of 14 amino acids. CDR3 sequence: CASSSGSTRTEQFF. Written as DNA, the CDR3 is TGTGCCAGCAGCTCCGGTTCGACAAGAACCGAGCAGTTCTTC.